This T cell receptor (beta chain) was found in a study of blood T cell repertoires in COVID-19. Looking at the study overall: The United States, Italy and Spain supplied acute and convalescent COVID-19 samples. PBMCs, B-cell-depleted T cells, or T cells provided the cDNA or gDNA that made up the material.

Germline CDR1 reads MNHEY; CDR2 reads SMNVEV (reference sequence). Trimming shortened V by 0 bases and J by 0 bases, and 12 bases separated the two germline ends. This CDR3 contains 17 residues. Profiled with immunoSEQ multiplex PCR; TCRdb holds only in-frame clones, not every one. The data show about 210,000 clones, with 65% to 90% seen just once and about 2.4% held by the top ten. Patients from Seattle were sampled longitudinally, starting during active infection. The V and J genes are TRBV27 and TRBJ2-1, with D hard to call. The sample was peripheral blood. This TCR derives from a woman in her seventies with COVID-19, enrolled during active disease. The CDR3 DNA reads TGTGCCAGCAGTTTATCGTGGGTAGCCCTCTCCTACAATGAGCAGTTCTTC. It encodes CASSLSWVALSYNEQFF.